One sample yielded the 7 T cell receptor beta chains listed below, sequenced in a study of T cell responses to AZD1222 COVID-19 vaccine. Assay used: immunoSEQ multiplex PCR; TCRdb lists only in-frame clones, some missing. In the table there are tens of thousands of clones, around nine tenths of which are singletons. The starting material was peripheral blood, obtained 28 days after the second AZD1222 dose. These receptors were collected from an adult who received the AZD1222 COVID-19 vaccine.

The gene calls are TRBV6-5 and TRBJ1-1; D remains ambiguous. V gave up 2 bases and J gave up 1 base, with 14 bases separating them. The CDR3 consists of 16 residues. CDR1 is MNHEY and CDR2 is SVGAGI in the germline V gene. CDR3 sequence reads: CASSYAPPRENTEAFF. The CDR3 coding sequence is TGTGCCAGCAGTTACGCCCCTCCAAGGGAGAACACTGAAGCTTTCTTT.

This chain links TRBV7-2 with TRBJ2-7; perhaps TRBD2 as D (5 bases). The germline V gene has CDR1 SGHTA and CDR2 FQGNSA. This CDR3 is built from 16 residues. Trimming removed 1 base from V and 2 bases from J, with 15 bases in between. The CDR3 reads CASSLGGPDQAYEQYF. The DNA of the CDR3 is TGTGCCAGCAGCTTAGGAGGGCCAGATCAAGCCTACGAGCAGTACTTC.

The chain links TRBV6-4 to TRBJ2-1, with D tentatively TRBD2 (7 bases). CDR3 length: 15 amino acids. The V gene's germline CDR1 is MRHNA and CDR2 SNTAGT. Trimming removed 2 bases at V and 6 bases at J, with 14 bases between. The CDR3 nucleotides are TGTGCCAGCAGTGACATGTGGGGGGGCCTCAATGAGCAGTTCTTC. This gives the protein CASSDMWGGLNEQFF.

The rearrangement links TRBV30 to TRBJ1-3, with 11 positions matching TRBD1. This CDR3 is 17 amino acids long. Germline V gene sequence: CDR1 GTSNPN, CDR2 SVGIG (reference sequence). V gave up 0 bases and J gave up 0 bases; unmatched junction bases: 4. CDR3 amino acids: CAWSVFGTGGSGNTIYF. DNA for the CDR3: TGTGCCTGGAGTGTTTTCGGGACAGGGGGCTCTGGAAACACCATATATTTT.

The V call is TRBV5-5, the J call TRBJ2-1; the D call may be TRBD1 or TRBD2 (5 bases each). Between the trimmed V and J ends, which lost 2 bases and 7 bases, there was a span of 10 bases. The V gene's germline CDR1 is SGHKS and CDR2 YYEKEE (reference sequence). The CDR3 loop spans 13 amino acids. The CDR3 loop reads CASSLRDPNEQFF. CDR3 nucleotides: TGTGCCAGCAGCTTAAGGGACCCGAATGAGCAGTTCTTC.

V gene TRBV4-3 combines with J gene TRBJ2-1, with 8 bases aligning to TRBD2. J lost 10 bases, V lost 0 bases, and 8 bases had no gene match. Germline V gene sequence: CDR1 LGHNA, CDR2 YSLEER. The CDR3 runs to 15 residues. This CDR3 is CASSQDPGTRNEQFF. CDR3 in DNA: TGCGCCAGCAGCCAAGACCCCGGGACTAGAAACGAGCAGTTCTTC.

The V gene is TRBV13, the J gene TRBJ1-2; TRBD1 matches 7 bases. Trimming cost V 4 bases and J 4 bases; bases outside gene matches: 6. CDR1 and CDR2 (germline): PRHDT, FYEKMQ (reference sequence). There are 14 residues in the CDR3. CDR3 nucleotide sequence: TGTGCCAGCAGCTCTGTGACAGGGTTCTATGGCTACACCTTC. This gives the protein CASSSVTGFYGYTF.